The entry below describes one TCR beta chain. Only one count was recorded for this clone. Its antigen target is currently unknown. Nothing much larger sits one base from this clone, and base qualities are not available. This record belongs to a study of CD4 T cells in relation to SARS-CoV-2 and coronaviruses (dated by TCRdb to the early 2020s). Looking at the study overall: In the ViraFEST assay, PBMCs were grown with antigen for approximately 9 days, and TCR beta CDR3s were then sequenced to identify antigen-specific clonal expansions. An HIV-1 Nef peptide pool or a no-peptide culture served as the negative reference condition. HLA restriction was mapped for shared crossreactive spike epitopes using patient-derived lymphoblastoid cell lines. At the level of individual TCR clonotypes, the study measured memory CD4+ T cell crossreactivity between SARS-CoV-2 spike protein and common cold coronavirus spike proteins. Samples from a few pre-COVID donors and the naive versus memory experiments were sequenced with the Adaptive Biotechnologies TCR-sequencing kit; other data were Illumina-based. For other donors in the study, expansion assays were sequenced with a different, Illumina-based TCR-beta assay. Beyond this particular receptor, the publication reports: Crossreactivity analysis was centred on spike protein, so crossreactivity against other viral proteins was not assessed. Crossreactive clones showed significantly weaker SARS-CoV-2-driven expansion than monoreactive clones, consistent with antigenic imprinting. Small numbers of patients and of tested TCRs limited the study. Memory CD4+ clonotypes crossrecognizing SARS-CoV-2 and at least one common cold coronavirus spike were found in 60% to 70% of donors. Pre-pandemic and post-infection samples were not both contributed by any donor, so tracing of the source of pre-existing responses was limited.

CD4+ T cells from unexposed donors were collected before the COVID-19 pandemic (2011-2018). After less than 13 days of culture, CD4+ T cells were isolated with the EasySep CD4+ T cell isolation kit. As cell number allowed, CD4+ T cells from unexposed donors were tested for reactivity to SARS-CoV-2 S and N and to four common cold coronavirus spike pools. PBMCs were cultured at two million per well in IMDM supplemented with around 5% human AB serum and 10 IU/ml IL-2. Half of the culture medium was replaced with fresh IL-2-containing medium on days 3 and 7. Triplicate replicate wells were generally used for each peptide culture condition. Leukapheresis product for the unexposed donors was bought commercially. Ficoll-Paque PLUS gradient centrifugation was used to isolate PBMCs from either whole blood or leukapheresis product. PBMCs were either cryopreserved at -140 degrees C or used fresh in the expansion assay. The QIAamp Micro DNA Kit was used to extract genomic DNA from the CD4+ T cells.

Receptor libraries were prepared by the immunoSEQ multiplex PCR assay. The paper's data handling went like this. During preprocessing, nonproductive sequences were removed, as were CDR3s that did not start with C, did not end with F or W, or were shorter than 7 amino acids. Antigen-specific clonotypes were called with the MANAFEST web app, based on expansion relative to reference and other culture wells. A clone was considered positive if the clone showed significant expansion compared with the reference culture in 2 of 3 replicate wells at an FDR below 0.05. For a clone to be considered positive, significant expansion relative to all other tandem wells and an odds ratio above 5 were also required. Pairwise Levenshtein distance, computed with the stringdist R package after three terminal residues were trimmed from each end, was used as the measure of CDR3 homology. What TCRdb holds here is the immuneACCESS table cut down to in-frame rearrangements. Part of the clones is not present; checked against another copy, under half of the missing clones reflect an unresolved V gene, and the others are unexplained. The D gene and trimming were derived from the DNA, and the V and J assignments and clone size from that table. The sample profile shows approximately 20,000 clones; under 85% of them were found once. The leading ten clones occupy about 17% of the sample.

Spanning cysteine to phenylalanine, the CDR3 consists of 15 amino acids. This entry keeps only the CDR3 DNA: 45 bases, framed from base 1. CDR1 and CDR2, per the germline V gene, are MNHEY and SVGAGI. For this chain, trimming is 6 bases at the V end and 6 bases at the J end, and the number of junction bases without a gene match is 11. This TCR derives from a human donor in good health. Recombination connected TRBV6-5 to TRBJ1-2, with 9 bases matching TRBD1. Sequenced sample: CD4+ T cells from PBMCs, cultured in vitro. The base sequence is TGTGCCAGCAGATTGGAACAGGGGGCTCTGGATGGCTACACCTTC. Its translation is CASRLEQGALDGYTF.